This T cell receptor beta chain is drawn from a study of a mutant IDH1 vaccine in newly diagnosed glioma. V gave up 2 bases and J gave up 7 bases; unmatched junction bases: 5. CDR1 is KGHSH and CDR2 is LQKENI in the germline V gene. The CDR3 runs to 13 residues. A word on this clone: Its antigen is as yet unknown.

As to time point: week 23, last vaccination. Mutant IDH1 20-mer peptide, at 300 ug, made up each vaccine dose, with topical imiquimod. New WHO grade 3 or 4 astrocytomas that were IDH1-mutant and ATRX-lost occurred in the donors. Sequenced by immunoSEQ multiplex PCR; TCRdb stores in-frame clones only, minus some. The sample shows approximately 45,000 clones, about 91% of them seen only once. Source: PBMCs, taken from a glioma patient whose treatment included an IDH1 peptide vaccine. The receptor's source is a man aged 50 to 59 with glioma. This chain joins TRBV18 and TRBJ2-7; 7 bases fit TRBD2. CDR3 sequence: CASSPKEAGEQYF. The CDR3 bases are TGTGCCAGCTCACCAAAAGAAGCGGGAGAGCAGTACTTC.